These T cell receptor beta chains were read from a single sample in a study of beta chain features in type 1 diabetes. Sequencing was performed with immunoSEQ multiplex PCR; in TCRdb, only in-frame clones are kept and a portion is missing. The sample yields approximately 150,000 clones, about 10% seen once. The sample taken for sequencing was naive CD4+ T cells from blood. The receptor set was obtained from a man aged 18 to 35 in good health. Both conserved end residues are part of each CDR3. D genes are given only for firm matches. Rows may omit the clone size; those that give it use once, few, many or a size class.

J	size	V	D	DNA	CDR3
TRBJ1-6	NA	TRBV6-5	NA	TGTGCCAGCAGCCCCGGGACTTGGTCACCCCTCCACTTT	CASSPGTWSPLHF
TRBJ2-7	few	TRBV7-9	TRBD2	TGTGCCAGCAGCCACCCGGCGGGGGGGCTCTACGAGCAGTACTTC	CASSHPAGGLYEQYF
TRBJ2-1	few	TRBV6-1	NA	TGTGCCAGCAGTGGACCTCGTTGGGAGGACAATGAGCAGTTCTTC	CASSGPRWEDNEQFF
TRBJ2-2	NA	TRBV4-2	TRBD2	TGTGCCAGCAGCCAAGGGTTAGCGGGGGGTACCGGGGAGCCGTTTTTT	CASSQGLAGGTGEPFF
TRBJ1-5	NA	TRBV6-5	NA	TGTGCCAGCAGTTACTCGAGCGTTCTCAATCAGCCCCAGCATTTT	CASSYSSVLNQPQHF
TRBJ2-3	few	TRBV10-3	NA	TGTGCCATCAGTGAGTCCCCGGGTCTCAGCACAGATACGCAGTATTTT	CAISESPGLSTDTQYF
TRBJ2-2	NA	TRBV19	TRBD2	TGTGCCAGTACGACTAGCGCGAACACCGGGGAGCTGTTTTTT	CASTTSANTGELFF
TRBJ1-2	many	TRBV29-1	NA	TGCAGCGTTGGGCCGACGGGAGGCTACACCTTC	CSVGPTGGYTF
TRBJ2-1	NA	TRBV30	TRBD1	TGTGCCTGGAATATAAACAGGGGGCCGAATGAGCAGTTCTTC	CAWNINRGPNEQFF
TRBJ1-4	few	TRBV7-2	NA	TGTGCCAGCAGCTTAGGAGGTTATAATGAAAAACTGTTTTTT	CASSLGGYNEKLFF
TRBJ2-3	NA	TRBV19	TRBD2	TGTGCCAGTAGTTCAATGGGCCTAGCGGGGCGCCGCACAGATACGCAGTATTTT	CASSSMGLAGRRTDTQYF
TRBJ1-1	NA	TRBV9	TRBD1	TGTGCCAGCAGCACTCGGACAGGCCACGGTGAAGCTTTCTTT	CASSTRTGHGEAFF
TRBJ2-5	few	TRBV5-5	NA	TGTGCCAGCAGCTTGGCGGGGTCTGAGACCCAGTACTTC	CASSLAGSETQYF
TRBJ2-7	once	TRBV6-1	TRBD1	TGTGCCAGCAGTGGACCGGGACAGGGGGATTCATACGAGCAGTACTTC	CASSGPGQGDSYEQYF
TRBJ1-2	NA	TRBV28	TRBD1	TGTGCCAGCAGCACAGGGGTGAGTGGCTACACCTTC	CASSTGVSGYTF
TRBJ1-6	few	TRBV13	NA	TGTGCCAGCAGACGGAGCTCCTATAATTCACCCCTCCACTTT	CASRRSSYNSPLHF
TRBJ1-1	NA	TRBV5-8	NA	TGTGCCAGCAGCTACTACCGAGGGCGATCGGGCACTGAAGCTTTCTTT	CASSYYRGRSGTEAFF
TRBJ2-7	NA	TRBV9	TRBD1	TGTGCCAGCAGCGTTGGGACAGGGGTAGGTACGGAGCAGTACTTC	CASSVGTGVGTEQYF
TRBJ2-1	few	TRBV7-2	NA	TGTGCCAGCAGCTTAGTGGGAGGGGGGGCCTACAATGAGCAGTTCTTC	CASSLVGGGAYNEQFF
TRBJ1-2	NA	TRBV6-6	NA	TGTGCCAGCAGTTACGACAGCGCTAACTATGGCTACACCTTC	CASSYDSANYGYTF
TRBJ1-3	NA	TRBV9	NA	TGTGCCAGCAGCTCCGGGACAATTGGAAACACCATATATTTT	CASSSGTIGNTIYF
TRBJ2-7	few	TRBV7-2	TRBD1	TGTGCCAGCAGCGACCAGGGACAGGCGAAATACGAGCAGTACTTC	CASSDQGQAKYEQYF
TRBJ2-7	few	TRBV7-9	TRBD1	TGTGCCAGCAGCTCCCCGACAGGGGGTTCCTACGAGCAGTACTTC	CASSSPTGGSYEQYF
TRBJ1-6	few	TRBV6-1	NA	TGTGCCAGCAGTGAACAGACAGTCCTATATAATTCACCCCTCCACTTT	CASSEQTVLYNSPLHF
TRBJ1-1	NA	TRBV5-1	NA	TGCGCCAGCAGCCAGGGAGGGGACACTGAAGCTTTCTTT	CASSQGGDTEAFF
TRBJ2-7	many	TRBV29-1	NA	TGCAGCGTTGACAGGGGTGGCGAGCAGTACTTC	CSVDRGGEQYF
TRBJ2-7	NA	TRBV18	TRBD2	TGTGCCAGCTCACCACGTCTAGCGGGGGTGGACGAGCAGTACTTC	CASSPRLAGVDEQYF
TRBJ2-1	NA	TRBV7-6	TRBD1	TGTGCCAGCAGCTCACTGGACAGGGTCTACAATGAGCAGTTCTTC	CASSSLDRVYNEQFF
TRBJ1-2	NA	TRBV11-2	NA	TGTGCCAGCAGCCTAAACCAGGGACTAACTAGTGGCTACACCTTC	CASSLNQGLTSGYTF
TRBJ2-7	few	TRBV9	NA	TGTGCCAGCAGCCCCAGGTGGGGCAACTCCTACGAGCAGTACTTC	CASSPRWGNSYEQYF
TRBJ2-3	NA	TRBV15	NA	TGTGCCACCGAGGCTAGCAACTTCACAGATACGCAGTATTTT	CATEASNFTDTQYF
TRBJ1-2	few	TRBV11-2	TRBD1	TGTGCCAGCAGTTTAACCGGGACAGGGAACTATGGCTACACCTTC	CASSLTGTGNYGYTF
TRBJ2-3	NA	TRBV4-3	TRBD2	TGCGCCAGCAGCCAAGAAACGGGACTAGCGGGGTACGATACGCAGTATTTT	CASSQETGLAGYDTQYF
TRBJ2-7	few	TRBV7-9	NA	TGTGCCAGCAGCTTAGTTTCGTCCAGGGGCCACGAGCAGTACTTC	CASSLVSSRGHEQYF
TRBJ2-5	many	TRBV7-9	TRBD2	TGTGCCAGCAGCGCAGGGACTAGCGGGGTACAAGAGACCCAGTACTTC	CASSAGTSGVQETQYF
TRBJ1-6	few	TRBV6-5	TRBD1	TGTGCCAGCAGGACCTCAGGGGGAAGTAATTCACCCCTCCACTTT	CASRTSGGSNSPLHF
TRBJ2-3	NA	TRBV20-1	NA	TGCAGTGCCTTAATAGATACGCAGTATTTT	CSALIDTQYF
TRBJ2-3	few	TRBV7-9	NA	TGTGCCAGCAGCTTATTTTCTAACCAAGATACGCAGTATTTT	CASSLFSNQDTQYF
TRBJ1-5	NA	TRBV2	NA	TGTGCCAGCAGAGAGTTCAGCAATCAGCCCCAGCATTTT	CASREFSNQPQHF
TRBJ2-7	NA	TRBV18	TRBD1	TGTGCCAGCTCACCGTTAACCGGGACAGGGGGCTACGAGCAGTACTTC	CASSPLTGTGGYEQYF
TRBJ2-7	few	TRBV19	TRBD1	TGTGCCACCCGGGACAGTCTGAGCTCCTACGAGCAGTACTTC	CATRDSLSSYEQYF
TRBJ2-3	few	TRBV7-7	NA	TGTGCCAGCAGGGGTCAGGGGACAGATACGCAGTATTTT	CASRGQGTDTQYF
TRBJ1-1	few	TRBV5-1	NA	TGCGCCAGCAGCTTGCTGGGACTTCTTAACACTGAAGCTTTCTTT	CASSLLGLLNTEAFF
TRBJ2-7	NA	TRBV7-6	TRBD1	TGTGCCAGCAGCCAGCCGGGACAGGGGTTCCACGAGCAGTACTTC	CASSQPGQGFHEQYF
TRBJ1-6	NA	TRBV6-6	TRBD1	TGTGCCAGCAGTTCGGGACAGGGGGGTTCACCCCTCCACTTT	CASSSGQGGSPLHF
TRBJ2-7	NA	TRBV28	TRBD1	TGTGCCAGCAGCCCCGTGACAGGGAGCCCCTACGAGCAGTACTTC	CASSPVTGSPYEQYF
TRBJ2-1	few	TRBV29-1	TRBD2	TGCAGCGTCCAGTTGGCGGGGGGGCCGAGTGAGCAGTTCTTC	CSVQLAGGPSEQFF